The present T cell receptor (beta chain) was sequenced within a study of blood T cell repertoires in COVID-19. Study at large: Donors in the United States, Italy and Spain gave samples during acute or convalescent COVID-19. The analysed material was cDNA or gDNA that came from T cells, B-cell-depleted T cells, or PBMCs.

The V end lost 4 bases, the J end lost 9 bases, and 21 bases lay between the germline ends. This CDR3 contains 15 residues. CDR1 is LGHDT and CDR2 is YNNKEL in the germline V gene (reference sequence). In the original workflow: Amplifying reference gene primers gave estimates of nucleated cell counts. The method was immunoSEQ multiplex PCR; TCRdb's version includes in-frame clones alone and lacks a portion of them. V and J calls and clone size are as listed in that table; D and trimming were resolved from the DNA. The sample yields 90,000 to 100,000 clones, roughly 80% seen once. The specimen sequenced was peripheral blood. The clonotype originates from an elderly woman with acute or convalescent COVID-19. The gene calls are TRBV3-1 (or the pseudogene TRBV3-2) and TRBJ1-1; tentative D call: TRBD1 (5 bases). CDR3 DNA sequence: TGTGCCAGCAGCCTGGGGGACGGACTAACCGACCAAGCTTTCTTT. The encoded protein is CASSLGDGLTDQAFF.